These 18 T cell receptor beta chains were sequenced from one sample in a study of cytomegalovirus exposure and HLA in healthy donors. This PCR relied on a set of 60 Vbeta primers and 13 Jbeta primers. This table comes from immunoSEQ multiplex PCR, and its TCRdb copy is limited to in-frame clones, with some not included. The sample holds 140,000 to 150,000 clones; over 75% are singletons and the top ten take 1.8%. Material: PBMCs. These receptors were taken from a middle-aged man in good health and CMV-seronegative.

The chain links TRBV5-1 to TRBJ2-1; no definite D call. The V gene lost 3 bases and the J gene lost 1 base, with 11 bases spanning the gap. This CDR3 has 15 amino acids. Germline assignment: CDR1 SGHRS and CDR2 YFSETQ. In DNA, the CDR3 is TGCGCCAGCAGCTCGATCTCCGGGTCCTACAATGAGCAGTTCTTC. Translation gives CASSSISGSYNEQFF.

The gene calls are TRBV11-1 and TRBJ1-4, with 7 positions matching TRBD1. This CDR3 spans 14 amino acids. Trimming removed 4 bases from V and 8 bases from J; junction bases left unmatched: 7. Germline V lookup: CDR1 SGHAT, CDR2 FQDESV (reference sequence). The CDR3 DNA is TGTGCCAGCAGCTCTACAGGGGTTGGCGAAAAACTGTTTTTT. Translation gives CASSSTGVGEKLFF.

J is TRBJ2-7 and V is TRBV27; a possible D gene is TRBD2 (5 bases). The V end lost 2 bases, the J end lost 3 bases, and 11 bases lay between the germline ends. CDR3 size: 14 residues. Germline loops: CDR1 MNHEY, CDR2 SMNVEV (reference sequence). DNA of the CDR3: TGTGCCAGCAGTTTACGCGGGCCCATCTACGAGCAGTACTTC. It is translated as CASSLRGPIYEQYF.

The chain has TRBV28 and TRBJ1-3, with D uncertain. Germline lookup yields CDR1 MDHEN and CDR2 SYDVKM. V was trimmed by 4 bases and J by 6 bases, leaving 7 bases between them. The CDR3 is 12 residues long. DNA for the CDR3: TGTGCCAGCAGTTCCCCGTTAAACACCATATATTTT. Translating gives CASSSPLNTIYF.

The CDR3 region has the DNA TGTGCCAGCAGCCCTACCGCCGGGGAGCTGTTTTTT. Protein: CASSPTAGELFF. The V gene is TRBV21-1, the J gene TRBJ2-2; the table's TRBD2 call for D was not verified on the DNA. TRBV21-1 is listed as a pseudogene. CDR3 size: 12 residues.

This sequence joins TRBV30 and TRBJ2-1; 8 nucleotides line up with TRBD2. J was trimmed by 4 bases and V by 2 bases; bases with no gene match: 4. Germline values: CDR1 GTSNPN, CDR2 SVGIG (reference sequence). This CDR3 has 14 residues. CDR3 in amino acids: CAWSIGGGYNEQFF. For the CDR3, the DNA is TGTGCCTGGAGTATCGGGGGGGGATACAATGAGCAGTTCTTC.

The chain recombines TRBV21-1 with TRBJ2-2; the table assigns TRBD1, which was not confirmed against the DNA. TRBV21-1 has pseudogene status. The CDR3 is 15 residues long. Here the CDR3 DNA reads TGTGCCAGCACCCGAGACAGGGGGAACACCGGGGAGCTGTTTTTT. Residues: CASTRDRGNTGELFF.

This chain links TRBV6-1 with TRBJ1-2; D is perhaps TRBD1 (5 bases). Per germline, CDR1 MNHNS and CDR2 SASEGT. The V end lost 1 base, the J end lost 6 bases, and 12 bases lay between the germline ends. The CDR3 has 14 residues. CDR3 in DNA: TGTGCCAGCAGTGAAGGGCTGCAGGGTGATGGCTACACCTTC. It is translated as CASSEGLQGDGYTF.

This clone was found once. The CDR3, as DNA: TGTGCCAGCAGTTACTCGGCGGGGGTTGGGGCCAACGTCCTGACTTTC. Translating gives CASSYSAGVGANVLTF. The chain couples TRBV6-6 to TRBJ2-6, with 7 nucleotides matching TRBD2. The germline gives CDR1 MNHNY, CDR2 SVGAGI (reference sequence). The CDR3 covers 16 residues. V trimming: 0 bases; J trimming: 3 bases; junction bases outside the gene matches: 2.

The chain joins TRBV28 to TRBJ2-7, with TRBD2 matching over 12 bases. Germline V gene data show CDR1 as MDHEN and CDR2 as SYDVKM. Germline trimming cut 5 bases from V and 5 bases from J; bases unmatched to any gene: 4. The CDR3 runs 14 residues. The DNA of the CDR3 is TGTGCCAGCAGTGCGGGACTAGCGGGTGACGAGCAGTACTTC. Translation gives CASSAGLAGDEQYF.

The sample holds one count of this clone. V is TRBV7-9 and J is TRBJ2-5; D remains ambiguous. The CDR3 runs to 16 residues. Germline lookup yields CDR1 SEHNR and CDR2 FQNEAQ (reference sequence). Trimming took 4 bases from V and 5 from J, leaving 20 bases between them. The CDR3 reads CASSSISAGRIETQYF. CDR3 DNA: TGTGCCAGCAGCTCAATTTCCGCAGGCCGAATCGAGACCCAGTACTTC. The variable domain in full, completed from reference TRBV7-9 and TRBJ2-5, reads DTGVSQNPRHKITKRGQNVTFRCDPISEHNRLYWYRQTLGQGPEFLTYFQNEAQLEKSRLLSDRFSAERPKGSFSTLEIQRTEQGDSAMYLCASSSISAGRIETQYFGPGTRLLVL.

The V and J genes are TRBV2 and TRBJ1-4; 7 nucleotides line up with TRBD1. Germline values: CDR1 SNHLY, CDR2 FYNNEI. The CDR3 extends over 15 amino acids. V lost 6 bases to trimming and J lost 8 bases; unmatched junction nucleotides: 12. CDR3 bases: TGTGCCAGCAGGAGAGTACAGGGGCAGGCGGAAAAACTGTTTTTT. It yields the protein CASRRVQGQAEKLFF.

This clone was seen just once. This rearrangement joins TRBV7-9 to TRBJ1-2, with a possible D match to TRBD1 (5 bases). The CDR3 contains 12 residues. The ends were cut back, 1 base at V and 7 bases at J, with 7 bases in the middle. Germline V gene lookup returns CDR1 SEHNR and CDR2 FQNEAQ (reference sequence). The CDR3 reads CASSLEQGGYTF. The CDR3, as DNA: TGTGCCAGCAGCTTAGAGCAGGGTGGCTACACCTTC.

The rearrangement uses TRBV21-1 and TRBJ2-1; the table's D call TRBD2 went unverified against the DNA. TRBV21-1 has pseudogene status. The CDR3 is 16 amino acids. This chain's CDR3 is CASSKVLAGPYNEQFF. The CDR3 DNA is TGTGCCAGCAGCAAAGTGTTAGCGGGTCCCTATAATGAGCAGTTCTTC.

The chain carries TRBV25-1 and TRBJ2-3; 11 bases line up with TRBD2. V lost 8 bases to trimming and J lost 4 bases; unmatched junction nucleotides: 8. The length of the CDR3 is 15 residues. CDR1 MGHDK and CDR2 SYGVNS come from the germline V gene. The CDR3 nucleotides are TGTGCCAGCGCCGATAGCGGGAGGGCCGCAGATACGCAGTATTTT. Residues: CASADSGRAADTQYF. Full variable domain (missing parts from reference TRBV25-1 and TRBJ2-3): EADIYQTPRYLVIGTGKKITLECSQTMGHDKMYWYQQDPGMELHLIHYSYGVNSTEKGDLSSESTVSRIRTEHFPLTLESARPSHTSQYLCASADSGRAADTQYFGPGTRLTVL.

V is TRBV15 and J is TRBJ2-1; D is undetermined. The V end was cut by 0 bases, the J end by 9 bases, with 12 bases between. This CDR3 is 14 amino acids long. Germline V gene data show CDR1 as LNHNV and CDR2 as YYDKDF (reference sequence). The chain's CDR3 is CATSRDLTNGEQFF. The CDR3 region has the DNA TGTGCCACCAGCAGAGATCTTACGAACGGTGAGCAGTTCTTC.

This rearrangement joins TRBV6-5 to TRBJ1-5; 8 nucleotides line up with TRBD1. The ends lost 4 bases at V and 2 bases at J; junction bases unmatched: 7. This CDR3 spans 16 amino acids. Germline-derived CDR1 and CDR2 are MNHEY and SVGAGI. DNA for the CDR3: TGTGCCAGCAGTTCCTCATACAGGGGGGGCAATCAGCCCCAGCATTTT. Amino acids: CASSSSYRGGNQPQHF.

This chain connects TRBV2 to TRBJ1-4, with 8 bases lining up with TRBD1. Germline-derived CDR1 and CDR2 are SNHLY and FYNNEI. Trimming cost V 3 bases and J 8 bases; bases outside gene matches: 5. The CDR3 is 14 amino acids. The CDR3 bases are TGTGCCAGCAGTGAGCTAGGACAGGGCGAAAAACTGTTTTTT. This sequence encodes CASSELGQGEKLFF.